This TCR beta chain was captured in a study of blood T cell repertoires in COVID-19. Across the study: Nucleic acid was either cDNA or gDNA, and it came from T cells, B-cell-depleted T cells, or PBMCs.

Germline V gene data show CDR1 as MRHNA and CDR2 as SNTAGT. This CDR3 comprises 17 residues. J gave up 0 bases and V 3 bases, and 1 base lay outside the gene matches. Authors' data handling: Cell counts per sample came from amplifying reference gene primers. Libraries were prepared by immunoSEQ multiplex PCR; TCRdb keeps only in-frame clonotypes and omits some of them. That table furnishes V, J and clone size, whereas the DNA furnished D and trimming. The sample has approximately 230,000 clones, nearly 90% seen once. The chain carries TRBV6-4 and TRBJ2-2; TRBD2 matches 13 bases. Sequencing was performed on peripheral blood. The TCR sequence derives from a man younger than 35 with active or convalescent COVID-19. This CDR3 reads CASSETSGGANTGELFF. CDR3 nucleotides: TGTGCCAGCAGTGAAACTAGCGGGGGGGCGAACACCGGGGAGCTGTTTTTT.